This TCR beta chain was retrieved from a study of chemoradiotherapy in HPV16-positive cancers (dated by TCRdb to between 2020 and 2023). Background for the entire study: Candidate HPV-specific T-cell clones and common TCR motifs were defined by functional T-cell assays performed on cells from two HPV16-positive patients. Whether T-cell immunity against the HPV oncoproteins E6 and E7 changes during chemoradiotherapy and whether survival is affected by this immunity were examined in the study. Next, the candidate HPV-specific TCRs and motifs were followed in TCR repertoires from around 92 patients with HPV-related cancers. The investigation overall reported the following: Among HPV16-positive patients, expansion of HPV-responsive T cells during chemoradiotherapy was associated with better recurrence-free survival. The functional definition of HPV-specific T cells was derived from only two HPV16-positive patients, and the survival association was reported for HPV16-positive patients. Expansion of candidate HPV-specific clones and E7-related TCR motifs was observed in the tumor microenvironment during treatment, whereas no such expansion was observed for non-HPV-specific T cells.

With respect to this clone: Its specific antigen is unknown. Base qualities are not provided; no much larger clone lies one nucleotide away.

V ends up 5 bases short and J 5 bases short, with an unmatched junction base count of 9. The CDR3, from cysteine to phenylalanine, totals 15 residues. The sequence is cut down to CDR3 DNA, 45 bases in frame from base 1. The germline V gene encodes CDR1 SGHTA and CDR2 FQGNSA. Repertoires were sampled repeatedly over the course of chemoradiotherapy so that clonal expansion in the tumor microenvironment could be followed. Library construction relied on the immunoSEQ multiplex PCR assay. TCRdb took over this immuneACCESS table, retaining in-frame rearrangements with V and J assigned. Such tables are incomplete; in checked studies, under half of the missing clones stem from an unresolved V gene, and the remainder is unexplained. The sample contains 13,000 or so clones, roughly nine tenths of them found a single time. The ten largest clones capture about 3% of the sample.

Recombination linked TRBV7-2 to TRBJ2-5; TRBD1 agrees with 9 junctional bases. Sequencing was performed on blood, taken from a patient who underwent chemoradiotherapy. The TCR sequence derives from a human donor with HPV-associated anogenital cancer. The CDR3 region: CASSLQQGATETQYF. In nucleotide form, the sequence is TGTGCCAGCAGCCTACAACAGGGGGCGACGGAGACCCAGTACTTC.